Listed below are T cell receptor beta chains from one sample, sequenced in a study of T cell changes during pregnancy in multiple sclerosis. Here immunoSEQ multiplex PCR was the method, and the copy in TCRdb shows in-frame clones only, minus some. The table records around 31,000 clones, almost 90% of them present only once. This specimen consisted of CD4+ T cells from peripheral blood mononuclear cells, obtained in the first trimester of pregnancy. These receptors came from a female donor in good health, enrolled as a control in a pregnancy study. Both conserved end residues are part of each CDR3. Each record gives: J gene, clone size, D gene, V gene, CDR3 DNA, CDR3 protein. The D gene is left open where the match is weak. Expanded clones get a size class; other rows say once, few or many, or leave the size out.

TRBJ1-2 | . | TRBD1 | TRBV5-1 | TGCGCCAGCAGCCCTGGACAGGGGGCTGGGTATGGCTACACCTTC | CASSPGQGAGYGYTF
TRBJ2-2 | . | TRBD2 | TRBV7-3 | TGTGCCAGCAGCTTAGGGGCGGGGGGCGGCACCGGGGAGCTGTTTTTT | CASSLGAGGGTGELFF
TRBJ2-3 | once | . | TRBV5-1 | TGCGCCAGCAGCTTGGGGCAGGTTGCGGATACGCAGTATTTT | CASSLGQVADTQYF
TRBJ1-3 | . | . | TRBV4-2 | TGTGCCAGCAGCCAAGAACCTCGAGGGCTCGGAAACACCATATATTTT | CASSQEPRGLGNTIYF
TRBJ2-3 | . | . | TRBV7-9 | TGTGCCAGCAGCTTAGCTAGCGGCCTCACAGATACGCAGTATTTT | CASSLASGLTDTQYF
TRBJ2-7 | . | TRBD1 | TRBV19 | TGTGCCAGTAGTTTTCCGGGACAGGGGGTATACGAGCAGTACTTC | CASSFPGQGVYEQYF
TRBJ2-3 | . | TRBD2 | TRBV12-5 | TGTGCTAGTGGCCCCCAGGCGGGGGAAGGAGATACGCAGTATTTT | CASGPQAGEGDTQYF
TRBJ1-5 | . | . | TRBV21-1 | TGTGCCAGCAGTTATACGGCGGGGCCAGTTGGGCCTCATCAGCCCCAGCATTTT | CASSYTAGPVGPHQPQHF
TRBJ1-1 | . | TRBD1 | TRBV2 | TGTGCCAGCAGTGAAGTACAGGGGTGGACTGAAGCTTTCTTT | CASSEVQGWTEAFF
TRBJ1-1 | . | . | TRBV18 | TGTGCCAGCTCACCGACCCAGGACACTGAAGCTTTCTTT | CASSPTQDTEAFF
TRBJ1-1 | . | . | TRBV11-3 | TGTGCCAGCAGCTTAGGGGGCAGGGTAAACACTGAAGCTTTCTTT | CASSLGGRVNTEAFF
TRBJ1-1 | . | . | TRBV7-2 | TGTGCCAGCAGCTTCCATGCAGGAAAGGGGCCGAACTCTGAAGCTTTCTTT | CASSFHAGKGPNSEAFF
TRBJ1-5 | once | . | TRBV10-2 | TGCGCCAGCAGTGAAGGGGTACGTCAGCCCCAGCATTTT | CASSEGVRQPQHF
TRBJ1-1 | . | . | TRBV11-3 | TGTGCCAGCAGCTTTAGTCGGCGAGGGAACACTGAAGCTTTCTTT | CASSFSRRGNTEAFF
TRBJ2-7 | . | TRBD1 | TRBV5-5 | TGTGCCAGCAGCTTGGACAGGGGGCCATCCTACGAGCAGTACTTC | CASSLDRGPSYEQYF
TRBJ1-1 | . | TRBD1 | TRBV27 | TGTGCCAGCAGTATGACAGGGGTTCCTGAAGCTTTCTTT | CASSMTGVPEAFF
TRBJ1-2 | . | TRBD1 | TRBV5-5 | TGTGCCAGCAGCTTCCGGACAGGGTCCTATGGCTACACCTTC | CASSFRTGSYGYTF
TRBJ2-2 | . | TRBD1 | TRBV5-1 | TGCGCCAGCAGCCCGGTTCCCCGGGACAGGGCCACCGGGGAGCTGTTTTTT | CASSPVPRDRATGELFF